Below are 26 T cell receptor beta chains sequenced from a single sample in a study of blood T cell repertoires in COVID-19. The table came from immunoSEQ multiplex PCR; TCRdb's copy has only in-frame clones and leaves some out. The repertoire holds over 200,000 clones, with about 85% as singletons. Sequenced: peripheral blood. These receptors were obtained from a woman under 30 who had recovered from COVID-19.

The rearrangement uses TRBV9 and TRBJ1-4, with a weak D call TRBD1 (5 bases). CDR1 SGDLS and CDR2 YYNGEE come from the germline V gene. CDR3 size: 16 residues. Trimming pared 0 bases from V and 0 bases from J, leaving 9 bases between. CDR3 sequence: CASSVGGGTTNEKLFF. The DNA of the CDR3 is TGTGCCAGCAGCGTAGGGGGCGGGACAACTAATGAAAAACTGTTTTTT.

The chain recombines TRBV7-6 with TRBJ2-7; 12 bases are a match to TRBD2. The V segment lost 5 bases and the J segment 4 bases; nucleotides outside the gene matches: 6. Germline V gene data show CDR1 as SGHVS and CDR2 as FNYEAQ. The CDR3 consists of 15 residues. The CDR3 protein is CASSPRTSGEYEQYF. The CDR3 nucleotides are TGTGCCAGCAGCCCCCGGACTAGCGGGGAGTACGAGCAGTACTTC.

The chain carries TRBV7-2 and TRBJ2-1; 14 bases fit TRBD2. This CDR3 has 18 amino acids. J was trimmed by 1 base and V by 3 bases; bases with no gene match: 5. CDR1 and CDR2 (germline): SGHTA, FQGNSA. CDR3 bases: TGTGCCAGCAGCTTCAGACTAGCGGGAGGGGTTTCCTACAATGAGCAGTTCTTC. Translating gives CASSFRLAGGVSYNEQFF.

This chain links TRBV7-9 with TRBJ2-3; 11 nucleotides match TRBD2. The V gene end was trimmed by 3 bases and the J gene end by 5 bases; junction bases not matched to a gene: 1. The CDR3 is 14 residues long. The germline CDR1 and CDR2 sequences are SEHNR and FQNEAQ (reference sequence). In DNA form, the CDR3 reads TGTGCCAGCAGCTTGGGACTAGCGGTAGATACGCAGTATTTT. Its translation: CASSLGLAVDTQYF.

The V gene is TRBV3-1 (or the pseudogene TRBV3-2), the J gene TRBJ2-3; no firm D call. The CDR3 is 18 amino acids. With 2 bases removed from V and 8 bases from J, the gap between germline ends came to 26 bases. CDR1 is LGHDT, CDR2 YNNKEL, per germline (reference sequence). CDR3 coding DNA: TGTGCCAGCAGCCAATGTCTGTGGTCGATCGGTCCCTGTCGTACGCAGTATTTT. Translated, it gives CASSQCLWSIGPCRTQYF.

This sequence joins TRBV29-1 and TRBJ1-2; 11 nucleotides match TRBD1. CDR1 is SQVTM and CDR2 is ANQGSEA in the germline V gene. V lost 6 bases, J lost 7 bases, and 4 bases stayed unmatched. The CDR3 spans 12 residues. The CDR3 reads CSVAGTGGGYTF. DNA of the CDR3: TGCAGCGTAGCCGGGACAGGGGGTGGCTACACCTTC.

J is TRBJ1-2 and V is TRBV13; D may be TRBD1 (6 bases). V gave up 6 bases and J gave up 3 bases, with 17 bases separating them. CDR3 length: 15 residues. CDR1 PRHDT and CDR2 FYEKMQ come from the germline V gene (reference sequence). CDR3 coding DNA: TGTGCCAGCAGATTGGCAGGGGCCCTAGACTATGGCTACACCTTC. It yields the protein CASRLAGALDYGYTF.

This CDR3 reads CASRIGRGLYEQYF. The CDR3, as DNA: TGTGCCAGCAGAATTGGCAGGGGGCTTTACGAGCAGTACTTC. The chain combines TRBV5-6 with TRBJ2-7; 8 bases line up with TRBD1. The ends lost 5 bases at V and 4 bases at J; junction bases unmatched: 8. The CDR3 consists of 14 residues. The germline V gene encodes CDR1 SGHDT and CDR2 YYEEEE.

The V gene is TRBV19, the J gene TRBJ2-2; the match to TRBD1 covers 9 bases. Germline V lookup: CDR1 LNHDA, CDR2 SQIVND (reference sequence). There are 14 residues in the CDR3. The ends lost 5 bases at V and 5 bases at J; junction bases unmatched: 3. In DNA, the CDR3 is TGTGCCAGTAGTTTAGGACAGGGGACCGGGGAGCTGTTTTTT. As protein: CASSLGQGTGELFF.

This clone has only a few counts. This chain's CDR3 is CSVSGQGFNQPQHF. The DNA for the CDR3 is TGCAGCGTTTCGGGACAGGGGTTCAACCAGCCCCAGCATTTT. The gene calls are TRBV29-1 and TRBJ1-5; the match to TRBD1 covers 10 bases. There are 14 residues in the CDR3. V was clipped by 5 bases and J by 7 bases; unmatched bases: 8. CDR1 is SQVTM and CDR2 is ANQGSEA in the germline V gene.

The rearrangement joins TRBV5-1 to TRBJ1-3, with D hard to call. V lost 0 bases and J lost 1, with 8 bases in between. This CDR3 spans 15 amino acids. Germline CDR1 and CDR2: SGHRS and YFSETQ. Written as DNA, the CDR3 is TGCGCCAGCAGCTTGGCCTCGGGTTCTGGAAACACCATATATTTT. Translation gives CASSLASGSGNTIYF.

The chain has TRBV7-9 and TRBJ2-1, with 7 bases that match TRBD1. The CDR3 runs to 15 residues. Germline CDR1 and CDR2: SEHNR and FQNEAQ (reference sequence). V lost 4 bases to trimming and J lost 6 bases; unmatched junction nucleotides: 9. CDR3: CASSSLGTGVNEQFF. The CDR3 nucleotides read TGTGCCAGCAGCTCACTTGGAACAGGGGTCAATGAGCAGTTCTTC. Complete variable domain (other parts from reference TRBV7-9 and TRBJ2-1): DTGVSQNPRHKITKRGQNVTFRCDPISEHNRLYWYRQTLGQGPEFLTYFQNEAQLEKSRLLSDRFSAERPKGSFSTLEIQRTEQGDSAMYLCASSSLGTGVNEQFFGPGTRLTVL.

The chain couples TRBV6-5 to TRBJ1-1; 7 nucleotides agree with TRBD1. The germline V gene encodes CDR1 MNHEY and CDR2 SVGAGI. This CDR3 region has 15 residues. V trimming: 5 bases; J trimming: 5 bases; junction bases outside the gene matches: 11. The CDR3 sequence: CASSRTRQGRTEAFF. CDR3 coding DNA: TGTGCCAGCAGTCGAACCCGACAGGGACGAACTGAAGCTTTCTTT.

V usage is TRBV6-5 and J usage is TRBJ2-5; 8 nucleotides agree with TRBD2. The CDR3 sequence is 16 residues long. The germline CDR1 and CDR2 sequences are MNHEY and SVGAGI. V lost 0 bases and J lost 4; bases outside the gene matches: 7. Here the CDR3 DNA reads TGTGCCAGCAGTTACTCAAGAGCGGGAGTAGGAGAGACCCAGTACTTC. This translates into CASSYSRAGVGETQYF.

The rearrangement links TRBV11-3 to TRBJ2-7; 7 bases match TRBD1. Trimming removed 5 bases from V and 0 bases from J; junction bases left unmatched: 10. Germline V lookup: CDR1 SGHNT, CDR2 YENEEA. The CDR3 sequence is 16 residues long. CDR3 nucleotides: TGTGCCAGCAGCCCCGCCATGACAGGGAACTCCTACGAGCAGTACTTC. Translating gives CASSPAMTGNSYEQYF.

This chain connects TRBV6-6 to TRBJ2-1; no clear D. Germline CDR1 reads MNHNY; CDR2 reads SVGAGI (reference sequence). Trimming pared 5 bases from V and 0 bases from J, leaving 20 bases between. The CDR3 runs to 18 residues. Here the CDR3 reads CASSLERDWQNSYNEQFF. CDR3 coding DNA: TGTGCCAGCAGTCTAGAAAGAGACTGGCAAAACTCCTACAATGAGCAGTTCTTC.

The CDR3 sequence is CASSVGQGAPKAFF. Written as DNA, the CDR3 is TGTGCCAGCAGCGTGGGACAGGGGGCGCCGAAGGCTTTCTTT. The chain uses TRBV5-8 and TRBJ1-1; 12 bases match TRBD1. The CDR3 totals 14 residues. V was clipped by 4 bases and J by 11 bases; unmatched bases: 9. Germline-derived CDR1 and CDR2 are SGHTS and YDEGEE.

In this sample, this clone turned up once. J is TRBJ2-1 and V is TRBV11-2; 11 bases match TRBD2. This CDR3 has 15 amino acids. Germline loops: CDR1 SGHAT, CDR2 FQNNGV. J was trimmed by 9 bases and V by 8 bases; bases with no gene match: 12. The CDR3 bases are TGTGCCAGCGTCGGACTAGCGGGTGGTTGGGTTGAGCAGTTCTTC. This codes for CASVGLAGGWVEQFF.

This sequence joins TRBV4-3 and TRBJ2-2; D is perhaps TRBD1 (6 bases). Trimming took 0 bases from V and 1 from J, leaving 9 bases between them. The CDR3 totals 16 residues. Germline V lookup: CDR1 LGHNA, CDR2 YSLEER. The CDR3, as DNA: TGCGCCAGCAGCCAAGATACCAGGGGGAACACCGGGGAGCTGTTTTTT. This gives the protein CASSQDTRGNTGELFF.

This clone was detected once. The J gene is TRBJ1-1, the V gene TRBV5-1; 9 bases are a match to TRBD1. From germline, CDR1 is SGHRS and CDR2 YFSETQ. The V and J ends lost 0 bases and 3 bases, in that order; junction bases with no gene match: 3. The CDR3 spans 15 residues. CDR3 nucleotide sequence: TGCGCCAGCAGCTTGGCTGGGACAGGGCACACTGAAGCTTTCTTT. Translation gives CASSLAGTGHTEAFF.

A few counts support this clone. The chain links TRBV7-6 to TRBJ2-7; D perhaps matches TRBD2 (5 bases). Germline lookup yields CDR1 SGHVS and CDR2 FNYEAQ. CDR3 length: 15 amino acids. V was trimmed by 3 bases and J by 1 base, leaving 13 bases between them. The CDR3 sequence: CASSFTRERSYEQYF. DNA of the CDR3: TGTGCCAGCAGCTTCACGAGGGAGAGATCCTACGAGCAGTACTTC.

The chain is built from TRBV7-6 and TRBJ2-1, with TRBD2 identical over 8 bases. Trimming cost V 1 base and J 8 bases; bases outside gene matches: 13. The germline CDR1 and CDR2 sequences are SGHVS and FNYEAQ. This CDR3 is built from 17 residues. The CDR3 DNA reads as TGTGCCAGCAGCTTAGTTTTGGTCGGGAGGGCCGGGGATGAGCAGTTCTTC. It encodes CASSLVLVGRAGDEQFF.

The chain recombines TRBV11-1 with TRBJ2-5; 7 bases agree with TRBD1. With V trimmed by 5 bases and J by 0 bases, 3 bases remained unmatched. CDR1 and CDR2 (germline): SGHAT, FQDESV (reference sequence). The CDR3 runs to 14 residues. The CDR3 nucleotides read TGTGCCAGCAGCCCACAGGGGTACCAAGAGACCCAGTACTTC. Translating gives CASSPQGYQETQYF.

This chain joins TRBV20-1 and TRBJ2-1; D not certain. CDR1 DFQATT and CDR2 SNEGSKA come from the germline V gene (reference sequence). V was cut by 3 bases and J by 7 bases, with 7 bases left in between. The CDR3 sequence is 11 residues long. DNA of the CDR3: TGCAGTGCTAGTCACCGGAATGAGCAGTTCTTC. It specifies CSASHRNEQFF.

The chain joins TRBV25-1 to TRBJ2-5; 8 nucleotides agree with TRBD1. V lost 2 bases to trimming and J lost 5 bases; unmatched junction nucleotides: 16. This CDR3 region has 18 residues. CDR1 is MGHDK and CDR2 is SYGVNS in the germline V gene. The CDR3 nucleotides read TGTGCCAGCAGTGAACCCCGGACAGGGATAGCCTTCGCCGAGACCCAGTACTTC. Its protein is CASSEPRTGIAFAETQYF.

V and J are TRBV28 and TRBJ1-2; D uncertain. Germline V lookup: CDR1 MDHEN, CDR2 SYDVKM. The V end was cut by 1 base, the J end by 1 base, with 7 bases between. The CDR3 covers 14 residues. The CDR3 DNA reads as TGTGCCAGCAGTTTATTACGGGATAACTATGGCTACACCTTC. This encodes CASSLLRDNYGYTF.